Each of the 10 T cell receptor beta chains below was sequenced from the same sample in a study of immune heterogeneity within non-small cell lung tumors. Genomic DNA extracted from bulk tumor tissue served as template. A total of about 0.6 ug was used per sample. Biopsies, several per primary tumor and spaced far apart, were collected during surgery. Patients with untreated, newly diagnosed non-small cell lung cancer underwent curative surgery. In a multiplex PCR, 32 V and 13 J primers amplified TCR beta CDR3. One entry per CDR3 protein, called by TCRdb with MiXCR from the multiplex PCR reads. The sample shows 2,500 to 3,500 distinct CDR3 sequences, 35% to 45% of them seen only once. The sequenced material came from lung tumor tissue. The source of these receptors is a woman in her forties or fifties with non-small cell lung cancer.

The J gene is TRBJ2-1, the V gene TRBV28, with TRBD2 matching over 11 bases. The V gene's germline CDR1 is MDHEN and CDR2 SYDVKM. With 8 bases clipped from V and 1 base from J, the junction kept 7 bases outside the gene matches. The CDR3 extends over 16 amino acids. CDR3 protein: CASRGLAGESYNEQFF. The CDR3 DNA sequence: TGTGCCAGCCGCGGACTAGCGGGCGAATCCTACAATGAGCAGTTCTTC. The full variable domain, completed using reference TRBV28 and TRBJ2-1, is DVKVTQSSRYLVKRTGEKVFLECVQDMDHENMFWYRQDPGLGLRLIYFSYDVKMKEKGDIPEGYSVSREKKERFSLILESASTNQTSMYLCASRGLAGESYNEQFFGPGTRLTVL.

The rearrangement joins TRBV7-2 to TRBJ2-7, with 8 positions matching TRBD1. With V trimmed by 5 bases and J by 1 base, 4 bases remained unmatched. This CDR3 spans 14 amino acids. The germline V gene encodes CDR1 SGHTA and CDR2 FQGNSA. For the CDR3, the DNA is TGTGCCAGCAGCACCTACAGGGGGTCCTACGAGCAGTACTTC. Translated: CASSTYRGSYEQYF.

By sample fraction, this clonotype is medium-sized. The CDR3 here is CASSMGTGGSDSPLHF. The DNA for the CDR3 is TGTGCCAGTAGTATGGGGACAGGGGGTTCGGATTCACCCCTCCACTTT. The gene calls are TRBV19 and TRBJ1-6; the match to TRBD1 covers 11 bases. Trimming removed 3 bases from V and 8 bases from J; junction bases left unmatched: 6. Per the germline V gene, CDR1 is LNHDA and CDR2 is SQIVND (reference sequence). The CDR3 runs to 16 residues. Using reference TRBV19 and TRBJ1-6 for the parts outside the CDR3, the full variable domain is DGGITQSPKYLFRKEGQNVTLSCEQNLNHDAMYWYRQDPGQGLRLIYYSQIVNDFQKGDIAEGYSVSREKKESFPLTVTSAQKNPTAFYLCASSMGTGGSDSPLHFGNGTRLTVT.

By frequency in the sample, this clonotype is large. The chain recombines TRBV19 with TRBJ2-1; D might be TRBD2 (6 bases). The CDR3 runs 13 residues. Germline CDR1 and CDR2: LNHDA and SQIVND (reference sequence). The V end was cut by 6 bases, the J end by 4 bases, with 10 bases between. The CDR3: CASSGGPYNEQFF. CDR3 coding DNA: TGTGCCAGTAGCGGGGGACCGTACAATGAGCAGTTCTTC.

The V gene is TRBV20-1, the J gene TRBJ2-2; D is ambiguous. Trimming took 3 bases from V and 6 from J, leaving 14 bases between them. The CDR3 consists of 14 residues. Per germline, CDR1 DFQATT and CDR2 SNEGSKA (reference sequence). The DNA for the CDR3 is TGCAGTGCTAGTAATACGGTGGGCTCCGGGGAGCTGTTTTTT. Its translation: CSASNTVGSGELFF.

CDR3 nucleotide sequence: TGTGCCAGCAGCTTAGATGAGGGAGATACGCAGTATTTT. This translates into CASSLDEGDTQYF. The chain couples TRBV7-9 to TRBJ2-3; possible D gene TRBD2, 5 bases. Germline-derived CDR1 and CDR2 are SEHNR and FQNEAQ (reference sequence). The CDR3 sequence is 13 residues long. V dropped 1 base and J dropped 5 bases, with 7 bases sitting between them.

In the case of this clonotype: The junction and the germline gene differ at one end; a read error may be behind it. This chain joins TRBV19 and TRBJ2-3, with D tentatively TRBD1 (5 bases). Germline V lookup: CDR1 LNHDA, CDR2 SQIVND (reference sequence). The CDR3 has 12 amino acids. The CDR3 DNA sequence: TGTGTCAGTAGCAAACGACAGGATACGCAGTATTTT. This sequence encodes CVSSKRQDTQYF.

Within the sample, this clonotype is large. The V call is TRBV2, the J call TRBJ2-2, with D possibly matching TRBD1 (6 bases). Looked up from germline, CDR1 is SNHLY and CDR2 is FYNNEI. Between the trimmed V and J ends, which lost 1 base and 8 bases, there was a span of 14 bases. The CDR3 covers 15 residues. The DNA for the CDR3 is TGTGCCAGCAGTGAAGAGTACAGGGTCGGAGGGGAGCTGTTTTTT. Translating gives CASSEEYRVGGELFF.

This clonotype is classed as medium-sized. The V and J genes are TRBV28 and TRBJ1-1, with D hard to call. Deletions cut 3 bases from V and 1 base from J, with 6 bases between. CDR1 is MDHEN and CDR2 is SYDVKM in the germline V gene. The CDR3 loop spans 13 amino acids. Here the CDR3 DNA reads TGTGCCAGCAGTTTTGGAGGGAACACTGAAGCTTTCTTT. Its translation is CASSFGGNTEAFF.

The chain employs TRBV6-2 or TRBV6-3 and TRBJ1-6; D not resolved. CDR3 length: 14 amino acids. V lost 5 bases to trimming and J lost 2 bases, with 7 bases between them. Germline CDR1 and CDR2: MNHEY and SVGEGT. CDR3 sequence: CASSAGPYNSPLHF. The CDR3 region has the DNA TGTGCCAGCAGTGCTGGGCCCTATAATTCACCCCTCCACTTT.